These T cell receptor beta chains were read from a single sample in a study of T cells in localized non-small cell lung cancer. The protocol was immunoSEQ multiplex PCR, while the TCRdb copy is restricted to in-frame clones and leaves out a portion. The data contain roughly 86,000 clones, 84% of them seen just once; the ten biggest clones take up more than 2.5%. Sequences were derived from peripheral blood, sampled before any cancer treatment. The origin of the receptors is a man aged 40 to 75 with stage I lung adenocarcinoma. CDR3s leave out the opening cysteine and the closing phenylalanine or tryptophan.

v_gene,CDR3aa
TRBV7-2,ASSLGGGAREQY
TRBV27,ASSLSSLAGGRYNEQF
TRBV5-4,ASSLDVRGYT
TRBV5-1,ASSSPGQGAGEQY
TRBV29-1,SVRFPGTGYEQY
TRBV5-1,ASSLGGYDSAEAF
TRBV9,ASSVEGAGANVLT
TRBV4-3,ASSQGGGQGTYGYT
TRBV28,ASSFATF
TRBV27,ASSLSGSRAF
TRBV30,AWSASGTFNQPQH
TRBV19,ASSIQTSVTNIQY
TRBV15,ATSRAPRLGVADTQY
TRBV5-1,ASSLTVLGTANTEAF
TRBV9,ASSVELAGGRELF
TRBV29-1,SPRPGLAGITDTQY
TRBV5-1,ASSAGLAGGSYEQY
TRBV27,ASSLVPGGWYEQY
TRBV27,ASSLSMGGEAF
TRBV7-9,ASSLASSNQPQH
TRBV19,ASSSTSGNLYNEQF
TRBV7-3,ASSWSGGTYNEQF
TRBV7-9,ASSLLGGASYNEQF
TRBV28,ASRTVRGPMNTGELF
TRBV5-1,ASSLPGGGYT
TRBV19,ASGTARETQY
TRBV25-1,ASSEWRDRDEKLF
TRBV2,ASTLGGGTDTQY
TRBV7-2,ASRNTGGPDYGYT